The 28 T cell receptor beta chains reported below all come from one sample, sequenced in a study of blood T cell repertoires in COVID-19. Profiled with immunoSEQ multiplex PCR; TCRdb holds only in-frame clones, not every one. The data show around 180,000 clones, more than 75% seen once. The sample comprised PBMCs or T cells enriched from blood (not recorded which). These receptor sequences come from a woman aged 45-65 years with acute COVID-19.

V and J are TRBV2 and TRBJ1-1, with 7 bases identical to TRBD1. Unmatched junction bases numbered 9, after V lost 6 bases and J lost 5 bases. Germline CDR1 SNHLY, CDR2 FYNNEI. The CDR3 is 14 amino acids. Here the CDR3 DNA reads TGTGCCAGCAGCAATGACAGGGACGGGACTGAAGCTTTCTTT. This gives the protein CASSNDRDGTEAFF.

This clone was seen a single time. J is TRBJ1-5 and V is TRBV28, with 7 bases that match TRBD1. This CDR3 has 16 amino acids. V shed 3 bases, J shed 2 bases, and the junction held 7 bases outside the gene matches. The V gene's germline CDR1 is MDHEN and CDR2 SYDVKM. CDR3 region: CASSLDRPGGNQPQHF. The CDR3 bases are TGTGCCAGCAGTTTGGACAGGCCGGGGGGCAATCAGCCCCAGCATTTT.

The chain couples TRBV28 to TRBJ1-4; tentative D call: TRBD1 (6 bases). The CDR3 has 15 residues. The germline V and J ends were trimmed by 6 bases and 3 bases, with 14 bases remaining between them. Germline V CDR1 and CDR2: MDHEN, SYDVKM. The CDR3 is CASRSDRPANEKLFF. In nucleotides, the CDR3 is TGTGCCAGCAGGAGCGACAGGCCCGCTAATGAAAAACTGTTTTTT. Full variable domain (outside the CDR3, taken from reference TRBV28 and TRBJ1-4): DVKVTQSSRYLVKRTGEKVFLECVQDMDHENMFWYRQDPGLGLRLIYFSYDVKMKEKGDIPEGYSVSREKKERFSLILESASTNQTSMYLCASRSDRPANEKLFFGSGTQLSVL.

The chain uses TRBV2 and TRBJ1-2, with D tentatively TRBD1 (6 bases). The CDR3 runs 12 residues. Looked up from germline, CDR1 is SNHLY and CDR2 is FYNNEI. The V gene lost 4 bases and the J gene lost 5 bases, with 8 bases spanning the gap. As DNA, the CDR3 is TGTGCCAGCAGTGGGACAGTATATGGCTACACCTTC. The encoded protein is CASSGTVYGYTF.

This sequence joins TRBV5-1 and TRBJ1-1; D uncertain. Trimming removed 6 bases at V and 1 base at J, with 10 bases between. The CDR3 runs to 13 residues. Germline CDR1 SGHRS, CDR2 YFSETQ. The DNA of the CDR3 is TGCGCCAGCACCTTTGCGGGGAACACTGAAGCTTTCTTT. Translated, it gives CASTFAGNTEAFF. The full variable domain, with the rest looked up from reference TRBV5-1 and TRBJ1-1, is KAGVTQTPRYLIKTRGQQVTLSCSPISGHRSVSWYQQTPGQGLQFLFEYFSETQRNKGNFPGRFSGRQFSNSRSEMNVSTLELGDSALYLCASTFAGNTEAFFGQGTRLTVV.

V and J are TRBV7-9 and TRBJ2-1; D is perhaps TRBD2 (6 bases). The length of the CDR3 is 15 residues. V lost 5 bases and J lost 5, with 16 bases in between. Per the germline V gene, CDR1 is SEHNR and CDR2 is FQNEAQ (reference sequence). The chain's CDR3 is CASSARRDFNNEQFF. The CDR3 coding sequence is TGTGCCAGCAGCGCCCGCCGGGACTTTAACAATGAGCAGTTCTTC.

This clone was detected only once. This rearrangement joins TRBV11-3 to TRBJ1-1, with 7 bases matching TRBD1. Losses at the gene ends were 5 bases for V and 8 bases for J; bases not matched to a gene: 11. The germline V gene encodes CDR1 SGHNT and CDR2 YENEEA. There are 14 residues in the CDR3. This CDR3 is CASSQRGGTDEAFF. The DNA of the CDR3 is TGTGCCAGCAGCCAGCGGGGGGGGACAGACGAAGCTTTCTTT.

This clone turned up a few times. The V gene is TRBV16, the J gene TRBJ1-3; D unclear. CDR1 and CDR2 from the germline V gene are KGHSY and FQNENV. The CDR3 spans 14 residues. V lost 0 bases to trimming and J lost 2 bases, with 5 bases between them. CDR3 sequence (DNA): TGTGCCAGCAGCCAATCACCGGCTGGAAACACCATATATTTT. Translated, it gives CASSQSPAGNTIYF.

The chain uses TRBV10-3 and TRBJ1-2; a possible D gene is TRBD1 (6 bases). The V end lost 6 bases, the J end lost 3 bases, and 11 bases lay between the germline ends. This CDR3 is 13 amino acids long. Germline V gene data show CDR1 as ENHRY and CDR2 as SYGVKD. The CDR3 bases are TGTGCCATCAGGGACCCAGGGGACTATGGCTACACCTTC. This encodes CAIRDPGDYGYTF.

The CDR3: CASSPSFRYTDTQYF. The CDR3, as DNA: TGTGCCAGCAGCCCAAGCTTTCGATACACAGATACGCAGTATTTT. The chain is built from TRBV6-5 and TRBJ2-3; D ambiguous. Germline V gene lookup returns CDR1 MNHEY and CDR2 SVGAGI. This CDR3 is 15 amino acids long. Trimming left V 6 bases short and J 2 bases short, with 15 bases between.

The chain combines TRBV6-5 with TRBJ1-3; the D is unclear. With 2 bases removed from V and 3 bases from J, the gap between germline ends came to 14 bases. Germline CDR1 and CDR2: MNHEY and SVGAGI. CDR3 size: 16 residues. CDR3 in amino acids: CASSYRNPSGGNTIYF. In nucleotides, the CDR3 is TGTGCCAGCAGTTACAGGAATCCTTCAGGTGGAAACACCATATATTTT.

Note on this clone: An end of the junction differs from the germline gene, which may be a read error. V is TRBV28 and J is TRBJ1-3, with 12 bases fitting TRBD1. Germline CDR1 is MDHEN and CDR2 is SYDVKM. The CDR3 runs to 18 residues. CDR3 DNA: TGTGCCAGCAGGTTATTTCCGGGACAGGGGGCGTCAGGAAACACCATATATTTT. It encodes CASRLFPGQGASGNTIYF.

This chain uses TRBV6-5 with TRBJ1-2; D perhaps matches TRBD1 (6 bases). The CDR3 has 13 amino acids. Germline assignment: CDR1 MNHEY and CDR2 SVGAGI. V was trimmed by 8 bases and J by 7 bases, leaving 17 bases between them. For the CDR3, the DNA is TGTGCCAGCCACACGGGGGGGCGGGCTGGCTACACCTTC. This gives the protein CASHTGGRAGYTF.

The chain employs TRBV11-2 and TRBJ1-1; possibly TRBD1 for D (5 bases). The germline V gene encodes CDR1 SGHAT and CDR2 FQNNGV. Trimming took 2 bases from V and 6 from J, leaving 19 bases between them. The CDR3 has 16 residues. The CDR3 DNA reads TGTGCCAGCAGCTTACCCGTCGGGCAGGGTAGACCTGAAGCTTTCTTT. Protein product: CASSLPVGQGRPEAFF.

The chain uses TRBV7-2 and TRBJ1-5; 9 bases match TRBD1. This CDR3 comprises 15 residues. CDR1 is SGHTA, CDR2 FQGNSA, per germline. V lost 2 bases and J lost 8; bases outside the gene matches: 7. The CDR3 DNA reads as TGTGCCAGCAGCTTATCAGGGACAGGGAACAAGCCCCAGCATTTT. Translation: CASSLSGTGNKPQHF. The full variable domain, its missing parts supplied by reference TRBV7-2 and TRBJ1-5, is GAGVSQSPSNKVTEKGKDVELRCDPISGHTALYWYRQSLGQGLEFLIYFQGNSAPDKSGLPSDRFSAERTGGSVSTLTIQRTQQEDSAVYLCASSLSGTGNKPQHFGDGTRLSIL.

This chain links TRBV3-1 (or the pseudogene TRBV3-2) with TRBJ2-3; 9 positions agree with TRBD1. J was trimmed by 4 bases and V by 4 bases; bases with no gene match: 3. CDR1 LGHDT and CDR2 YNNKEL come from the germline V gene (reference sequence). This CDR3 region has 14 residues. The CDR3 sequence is CASSPDRGSDTQYF. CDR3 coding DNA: TGTGCCAGCAGCCCGGACAGGGGATCAGATACGCAGTATTTT.

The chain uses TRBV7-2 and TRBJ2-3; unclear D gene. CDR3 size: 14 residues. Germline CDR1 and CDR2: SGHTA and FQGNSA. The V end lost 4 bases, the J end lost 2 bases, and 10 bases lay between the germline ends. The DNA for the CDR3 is TGTGCCAGCAGCTCAAACAGAAACACAGATACGCAGTATTTT. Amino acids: CASSSNRNTDTQYF.

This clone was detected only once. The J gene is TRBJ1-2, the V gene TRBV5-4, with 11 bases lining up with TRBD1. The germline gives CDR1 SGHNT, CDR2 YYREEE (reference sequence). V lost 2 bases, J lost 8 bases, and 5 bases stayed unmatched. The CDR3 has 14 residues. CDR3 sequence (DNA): TGTGCCAGCAGCTTTTGGACAGGGGGCGAGGGCTACACCTTC. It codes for CASSFWTGGEGYTF.

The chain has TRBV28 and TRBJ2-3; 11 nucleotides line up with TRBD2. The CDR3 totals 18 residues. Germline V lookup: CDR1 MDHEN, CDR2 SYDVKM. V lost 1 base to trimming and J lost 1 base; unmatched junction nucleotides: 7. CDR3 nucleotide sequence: TGTGCCAGCAGTTTATTCTTAGCGGGGGGGCCAGGCACAGATACGCAGTATTTT. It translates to CASSLFLAGGPGTDTQYF.

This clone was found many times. The CDR3 region is CSARGTVPLHF. In nucleotides, the CDR3 is TGCAGTGCTAGGGGGACTGTGCCCCTCCACTTT. The chain carries TRBV20-1 and TRBJ1-6; possibly TRBD1 for D (5 bases). This CDR3 is 11 amino acids long. Germline assignment: CDR1 DFQATT and CDR2 SNEGSKA (reference sequence). The ends were cut back, 3 bases at V and 13 bases at J, with 10 bases in the middle.

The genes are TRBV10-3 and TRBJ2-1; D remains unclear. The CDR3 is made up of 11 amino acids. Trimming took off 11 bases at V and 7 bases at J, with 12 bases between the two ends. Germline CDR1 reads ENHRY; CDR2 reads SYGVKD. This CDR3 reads CASSHGNEQFF. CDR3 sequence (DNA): TGTGCCTCATCTCACGGGAATGAGCAGTTCTTC.

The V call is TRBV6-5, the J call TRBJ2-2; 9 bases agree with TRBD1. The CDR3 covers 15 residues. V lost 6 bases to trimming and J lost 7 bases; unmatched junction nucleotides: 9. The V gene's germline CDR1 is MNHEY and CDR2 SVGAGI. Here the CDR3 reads CASRSTGGAGGELFF. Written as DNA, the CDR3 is TGTGCCAGCAGGTCTACAGGGGGCGCTGGCGGGGAGCTGTTTTTT.

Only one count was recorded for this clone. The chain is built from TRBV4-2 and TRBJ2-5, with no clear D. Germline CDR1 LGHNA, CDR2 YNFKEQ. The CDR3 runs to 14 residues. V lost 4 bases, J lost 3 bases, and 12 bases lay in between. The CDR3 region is CASSRLEEKETQYF. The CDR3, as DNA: TGTGCCAGCAGCCGGTTAGAGGAAAAAGAGACCCAGTACTTC.

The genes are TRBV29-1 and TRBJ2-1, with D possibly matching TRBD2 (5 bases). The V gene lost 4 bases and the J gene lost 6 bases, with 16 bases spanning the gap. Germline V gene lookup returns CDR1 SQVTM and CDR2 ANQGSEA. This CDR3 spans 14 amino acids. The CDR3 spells CSVVARFRSNEQFF. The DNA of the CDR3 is TGCAGCGTTGTAGCGAGGTTCCGAAGCAATGAGCAGTTCTTC.

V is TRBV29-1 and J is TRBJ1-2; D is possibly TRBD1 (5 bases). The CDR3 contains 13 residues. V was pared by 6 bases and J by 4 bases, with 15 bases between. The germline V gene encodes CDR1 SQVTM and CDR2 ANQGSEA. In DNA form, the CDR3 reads TGCAGCGTCCAGAAGGGGTTCGGCTATGGCTACACCTTC. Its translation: CSVQKGFGYGYTF.

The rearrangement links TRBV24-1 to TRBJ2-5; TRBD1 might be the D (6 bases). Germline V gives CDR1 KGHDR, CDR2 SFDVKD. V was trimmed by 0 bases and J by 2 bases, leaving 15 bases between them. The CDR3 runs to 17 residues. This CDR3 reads CATSDLQRRGGQETQYF. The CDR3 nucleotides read TGTGCCACCAGTGATTTGCAAAGGCGAGGGGGACAAGAGACCCAGTACTTC.

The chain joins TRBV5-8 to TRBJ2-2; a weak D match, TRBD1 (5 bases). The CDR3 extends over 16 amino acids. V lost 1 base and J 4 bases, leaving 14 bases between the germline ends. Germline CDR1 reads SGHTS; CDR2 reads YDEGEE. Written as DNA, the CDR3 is TGTGCCAGCAGCTTGCACACAGGCTCCCGCACCGGGGAGCTGTTTTTT. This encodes CASSLHTGSRTGELFF.

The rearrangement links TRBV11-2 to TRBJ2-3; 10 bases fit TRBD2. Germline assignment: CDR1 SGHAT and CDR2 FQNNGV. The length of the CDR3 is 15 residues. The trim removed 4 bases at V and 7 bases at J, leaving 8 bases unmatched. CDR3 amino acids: CASSSERGGGYTQYF. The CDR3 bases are TGTGCCAGCAGCTCTGAGCGGGGGGGCGGGTATACGCAGTATTTT.